This TCR beta chain was captured in a study of CD8+CD57+ T cells in acquired aplastic anemia. Looking at the study overall: Sorted CD4+ and CD8+ cells yielded roughly 3.4 ug of DNA on average. Study-level findings and limits: Patients versus controls showed no significant CD8+ Simpson's diversity difference. A set of roughly 27 CD8+ CDR3 sequences was shared between patients and controls, and these sequences appeared highly expressed in patients.

An expansion of CD8+CD57+ cells by flow cytometry had been shown in patients chosen for sequencing. Losses at the gene ends were 4 bases for V and 4 bases for J; bases not matched to a gene: 7. Germline V lookup: CDR1 MDHEN, CDR2 SYDVKM. The CDR3 loop spans 17 amino acids. A note on this clonotype: Its target is not known.

Profiles of TCR beta VDJ and CDR3 were generated from a genomic DNA template. TCRdb recomputed calls from the reads with MiXCR, one row per CDR3 protein. This sample has 200,000 or so distinct CDR3 sequences, with almost 50% found just once. The receptor was isolated from a human donor with aplastic anemia. The chain uses TRBV28 and TRBJ2-2; the match to TRBD2 covers 12 bases. The sample was sorted CD4+, CD8+, or CD8+CD57+ T cells (not recorded which) from PBMCs. This CDR3 is CASSWASGGAGTGELFF. The CDR3 coding sequence is TGTGCCAGCAGTTGGGCTAGCGGGGGGGCCGGCACCGGGGAGCTGTTTTTT. Filled out from reference TRBV28 and TRBJ2-2, the complete variable domain reads DVKVTQSSRYLVKRTGEKVFLECVQDMDHENMFWYRQDPGLGLRLIYFSYDVKMKEKGDIPEGYSVSREKKERFSLILESASTNQTSMYLCASSWASGGAGTGELFFGEGSRLTVL.